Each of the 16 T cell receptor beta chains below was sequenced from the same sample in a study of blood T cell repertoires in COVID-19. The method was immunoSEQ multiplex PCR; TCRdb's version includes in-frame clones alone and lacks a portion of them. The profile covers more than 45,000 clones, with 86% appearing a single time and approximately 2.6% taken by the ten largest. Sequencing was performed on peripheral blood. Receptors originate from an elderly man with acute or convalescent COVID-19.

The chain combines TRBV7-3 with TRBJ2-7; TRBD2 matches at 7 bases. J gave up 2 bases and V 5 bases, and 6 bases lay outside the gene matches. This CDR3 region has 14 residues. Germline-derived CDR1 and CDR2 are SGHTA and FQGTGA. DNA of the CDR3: TGTGCCAGCAGCGGAAAGGGAGGGCCCTACGAGCAGTACTTC. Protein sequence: CASSGKGGPYEQYF.

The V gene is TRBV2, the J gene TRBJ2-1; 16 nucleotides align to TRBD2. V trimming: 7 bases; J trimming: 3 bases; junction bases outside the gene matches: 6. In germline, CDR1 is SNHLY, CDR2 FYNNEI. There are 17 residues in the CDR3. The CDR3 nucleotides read TGTGCCAGCATGGGACTAGCGGGGGGGCCCATCTACAATGAGCAGTTCTTC. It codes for CASMGLAGGPIYNEQFF.

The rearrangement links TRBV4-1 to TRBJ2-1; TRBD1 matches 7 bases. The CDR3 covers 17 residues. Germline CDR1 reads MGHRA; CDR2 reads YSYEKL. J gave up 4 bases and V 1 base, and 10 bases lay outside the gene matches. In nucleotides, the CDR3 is TGCGCCAGCAGCCAAGGCCAGACAGGGCAATCGTACAATGAGCAGTTCTTC. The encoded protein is CASSQGQTGQSYNEQFF.

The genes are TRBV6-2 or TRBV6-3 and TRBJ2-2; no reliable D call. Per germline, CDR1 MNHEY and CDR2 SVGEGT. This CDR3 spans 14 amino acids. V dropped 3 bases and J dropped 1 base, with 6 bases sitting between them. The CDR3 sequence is CASSYGRNTGELFF. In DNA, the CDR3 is TGTGCCAGCAGTTATGGCAGGAACACCGGGGAGCTGTTTTTT.

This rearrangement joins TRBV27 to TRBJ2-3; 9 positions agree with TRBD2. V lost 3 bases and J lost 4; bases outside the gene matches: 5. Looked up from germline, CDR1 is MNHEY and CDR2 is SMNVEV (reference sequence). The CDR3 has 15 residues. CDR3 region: CASSLSSGAADTQYF. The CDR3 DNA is TGTGCCAGCAGTTTGTCTAGCGGGGCCGCAGATACGCAGTATTTT.

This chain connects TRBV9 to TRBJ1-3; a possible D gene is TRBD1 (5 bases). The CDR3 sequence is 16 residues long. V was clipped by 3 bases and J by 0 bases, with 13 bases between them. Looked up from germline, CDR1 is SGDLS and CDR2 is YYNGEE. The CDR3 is CASSALGAVSGNTIYF. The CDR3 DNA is TGTGCCAGCAGCGCCCTAGGGGCTGTCTCTGGAAACACCATATATTTT.

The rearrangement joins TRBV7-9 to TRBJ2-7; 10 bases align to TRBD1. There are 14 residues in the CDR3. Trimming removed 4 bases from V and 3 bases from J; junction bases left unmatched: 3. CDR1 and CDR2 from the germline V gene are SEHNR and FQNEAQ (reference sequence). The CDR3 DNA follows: TGTGCCAGCAGCTCGGGACAGGGGATCTACGAGCAGTACTTC. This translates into CASSSGQGIYEQYF. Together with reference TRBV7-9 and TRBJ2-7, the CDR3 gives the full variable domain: DTGVSQNPRHKITKRGQNVTFRCDPISEHNRLYWYRQTLGQGPEFLTYFQNEAQLEKSRLLSDRFSAERPKGSFSTLEIQRTEQGDSAMYLCASSSGQGIYEQYFGPGTRLTVT.

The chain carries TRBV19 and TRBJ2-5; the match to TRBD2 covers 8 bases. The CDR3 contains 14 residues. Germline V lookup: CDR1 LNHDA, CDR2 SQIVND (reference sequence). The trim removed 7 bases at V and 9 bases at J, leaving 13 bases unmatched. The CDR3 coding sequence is TGTGCCAGTACTGGAGAGCGGGGGCAGAAGGCCCAGTACTTC. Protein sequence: CASTGERGQKAQYF.

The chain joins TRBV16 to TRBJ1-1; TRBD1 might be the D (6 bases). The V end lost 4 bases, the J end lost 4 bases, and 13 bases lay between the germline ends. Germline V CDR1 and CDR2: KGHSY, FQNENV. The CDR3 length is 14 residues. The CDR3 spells CASSPFRGRTEAFF. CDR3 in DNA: TGTGCCAGCAGCCCTTTCAGGGGTCGCACTGAAGCTTTCTTT.

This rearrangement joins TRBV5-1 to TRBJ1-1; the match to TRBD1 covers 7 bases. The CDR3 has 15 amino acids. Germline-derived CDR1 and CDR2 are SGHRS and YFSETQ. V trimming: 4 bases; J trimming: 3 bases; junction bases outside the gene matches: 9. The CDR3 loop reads CASSPSRQGYTEAFF. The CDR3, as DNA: TGCGCCAGCAGCCCCTCGAGACAGGGCTACACTGAAGCTTTCTTT.

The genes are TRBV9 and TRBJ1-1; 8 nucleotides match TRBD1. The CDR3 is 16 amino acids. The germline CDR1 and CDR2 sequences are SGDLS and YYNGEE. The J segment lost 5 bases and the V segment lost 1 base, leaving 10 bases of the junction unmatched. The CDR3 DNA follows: TGTGCCAGCAGCGTAAGTGGTACAGGGGGGCGGACTGAAGCTTTCTTT. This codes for CASSVSGTGGRTEAFF.

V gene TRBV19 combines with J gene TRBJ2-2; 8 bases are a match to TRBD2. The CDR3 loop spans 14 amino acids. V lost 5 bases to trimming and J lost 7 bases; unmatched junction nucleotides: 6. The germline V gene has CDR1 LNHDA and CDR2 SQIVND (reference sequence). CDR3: CASSRTSKDGELFF. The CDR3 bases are TGTGCCAGTAGTCGGACTAGCAAAGACGGGGAGCTGTTTTTT.

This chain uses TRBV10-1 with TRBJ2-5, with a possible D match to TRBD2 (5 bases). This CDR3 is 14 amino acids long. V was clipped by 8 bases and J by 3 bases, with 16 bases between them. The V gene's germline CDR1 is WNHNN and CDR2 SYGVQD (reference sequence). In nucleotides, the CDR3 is TGCGCCAGCTTTAGGACTTTTTCTGAAGAGACCCAGTACTTC. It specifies CASFRTFSEETQYF.

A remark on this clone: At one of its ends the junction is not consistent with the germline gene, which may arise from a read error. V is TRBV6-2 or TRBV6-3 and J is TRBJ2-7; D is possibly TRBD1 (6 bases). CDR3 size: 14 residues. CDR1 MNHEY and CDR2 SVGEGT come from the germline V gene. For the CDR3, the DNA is TGTGCCAGCAGTAACTCCGGGACATCCTACGAGCAGTACTTC. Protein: CASSNSGTSYEQYF.

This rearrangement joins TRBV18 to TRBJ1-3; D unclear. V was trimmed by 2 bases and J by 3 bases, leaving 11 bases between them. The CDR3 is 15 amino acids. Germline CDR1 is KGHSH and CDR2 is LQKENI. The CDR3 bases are TGTGCCAGCTCACCAACGGGGAAAGGTGGAAACACCATATATTTT. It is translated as CASSPTGKGGNTIYF. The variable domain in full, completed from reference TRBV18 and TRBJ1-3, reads NAGVMQNPRHLVRRRGQEARLRCSPMKGHSHVYWYRQLPEEGLKFMVYLQKENIIDESGMPKERFSAEFPKEGPSILRIQQVVRGDSAAYFCASSPTGKGGNTIYFGEGSWLTVV.

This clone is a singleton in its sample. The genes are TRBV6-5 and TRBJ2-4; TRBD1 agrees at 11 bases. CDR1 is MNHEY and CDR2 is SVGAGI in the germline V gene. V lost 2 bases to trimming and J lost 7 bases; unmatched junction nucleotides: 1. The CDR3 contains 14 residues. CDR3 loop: CASSYGQGANIQYF. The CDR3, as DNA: TGTGCCAGCAGTTACGGACAGGGGGCGAACATTCAGTACTTC.